The present entry profiles one TCR beta chain with its context. This sample stems from a study of blood T cells in healthy people across ages. Primers used in a second PCR of about 6 to 11 cycles were a sample-barcoded 5' primer and a J-beta primer mix. TCRdb used MiXCR to reprocess the 5' RACE reads, holding one entry per CDR3 protein. The table shows about 1.8 million distinct CDR3 sequences, with about 49% occurring only once. The CDR3 totals 18 residues. Germline V gene data show CDR1 as SGHRS and CDR2 as YFSETQ. The V end lost 2 bases, the J end lost 0 bases, and 17 bases lay between the germline ends. The sample providers were healthy Caucasian people from Russia, aged about 6 to 90.

Sequencing used blood. This clonotype originated in a woman in her thirties or forties in good health. The chain employs TRBV5-1 and TRBJ2-2; weak D call: TRBD2 (5 bases). CDR3 bases: TGCGCCAGCAGCTTACGGGTCGGGGTACAGACGAACACCGGGGAGCTGTTTTTT. Amino acids: CASSLRVGVQTNTGELFF.